This T cell receptor beta chain was captured by sequencing in a study of Ad26.COV2.S vaccination and SARS-CoV-2 variants. Background on the study: Enrolled in COV1001, the donor was in the Ad26.COV2.S trial arm, which received the vaccine. Intramuscularly, Ad26.COV2.S was given either once or twice, 56 days apart. Study outcomes and limitations: Those who received vaccine or placebo ended up with similar non-spike TCR breadth. Placebo recipients showed lower spike-specific TCR breadth than vaccinees.

As for treatment: roughly 19 received Ad26.COV2.S at low or high dose, single or two shots; 5 received placebo; per-sample allocation not given. Specimens were obtained on day 63 following the first vaccine or placebo injection. In the case of this clone: Antigen: not known.

V lost 0 bases and J lost 0, with 6 bases in between. The CDR3 runs 14 residues. Per the germline V gene, CDR1 is SGHRS and CDR2 is YFSETQ. Measured with immunoSEQ multiplex PCR; TCRdb has only the in-frame clones, and not every one. The table includes around 300,000 clones, about 88% detected once. Sequencing was performed on peripheral blood, taken in a trial of Ad26.COV2.S vaccine versus placebo. The chain links TRBV5-1 to TRBJ1-2; D remains ambiguous. This receptor was identified in a person aged 18-60 years who received the Ad26.COV2.S COVID-19 vaccine or a placebo. The CDR3 sequence: CASSLELTNYGYTF. The DNA of the CDR3 is TGCGCCAGCAGCTTGGAGCTGACTAACTATGGCTACACCTTC.